The clone carrying this T cell receptor beta chain was seen ten or more times. Its specificity is not known. CDR3 size: 15 residues. Looked up from germline, CDR1 is SGHAT and CDR2 is FQNNGV. V lost 0 bases and J 6 bases, leaving 14 bases between the germline ends. This sample is part of a study of prognosis after radiotherapy for stage I lung cancer. The overall study: Oligometastatic NSCLC after surgical resection of the primary tumor was present in roughly five patients, while newly diagnosed primary stage I lung tumors were present in about 15. Enrolled patients (around 12 men, roughly six women) had a median age of approximately 74 years and an age range of roughly 50 to 84 years.

From genomic DNA, two-round multiplex PCR was used to amplify TCR beta CDR3. Each TRBV and TRBJ gene had its own primer in the first PCR round. TCRdb re-analysed the multiplex PCR reads in MiXCR, keeping a single row per CDR3 protein. The data contain some 36,000 distinct CDR3 sequences, roughly a quarter of them singletons. Whole-study findings and limits: It was reported that patients with metastases and those without them differed in TRBV and TRBJ gene usage.

The chain carries TRBV11-2 and TRBJ2-5; weak D call: TRBD1 (6 bases). The origin of this receptor is a donor older than 45 with non-small cell lung cancer. The sequences come from PBMCs, collected before or after stereotactic body radiation therapy (not recorded which). CDR3 sequence reads: CASSLDLTGSKTQYF. DNA of the CDR3: TGTGCCAGCAGCTTAGATCTTACAGGGTCGAAGACCCAGTACTTC.